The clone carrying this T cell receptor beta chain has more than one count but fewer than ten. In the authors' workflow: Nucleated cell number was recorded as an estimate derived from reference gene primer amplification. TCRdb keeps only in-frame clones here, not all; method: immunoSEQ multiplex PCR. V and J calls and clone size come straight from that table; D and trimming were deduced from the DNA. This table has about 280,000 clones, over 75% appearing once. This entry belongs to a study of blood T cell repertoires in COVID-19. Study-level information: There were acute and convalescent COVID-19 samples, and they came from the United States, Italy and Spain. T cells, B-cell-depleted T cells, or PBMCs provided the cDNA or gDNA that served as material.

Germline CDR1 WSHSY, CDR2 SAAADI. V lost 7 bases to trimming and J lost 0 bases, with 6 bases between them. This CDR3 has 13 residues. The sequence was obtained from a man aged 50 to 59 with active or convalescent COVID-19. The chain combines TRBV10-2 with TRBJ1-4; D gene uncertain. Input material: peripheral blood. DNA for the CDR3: TGCGCCAGCAAGCGTGCAACTAATGAAAAACTGTTTTTT. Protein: CASKRATNEKLFF.